This is a list of T cell receptor beta chains from one sample in a study of vaccination and CD4 T cells after COVID-19. These receptors' antigens are unknown. A single record per CDR3 protein comes from TCRdb applying MiXCR to the PCR reads. The sample has about 15,000 distinct CDR3 sequences, about 42% seen once. This specimen was CD4+ T cells from blood, cultured in vitro, taken before SARS-CoV-2 vaccination. Receptors originate from a human donor who received a COVID-19 vaccine. Both conserved end residues are trimmed from each CDR3. Each record gives: V gene, J gene, CDR3 protein.

TRBV6-5	TRBJ2-1	ASSSIEPGQEFYNEQF
TRBV24-1	TRBJ2-1	ATSDGRTVSNEQF
TRBV19	TRBJ1-1	ASSIGGLNTEAF
TRBV10-3	TRBJ1-1	AISPQVGGAF
TRBV20-1	TRBJ1-6	SANLSPSNNSPLH
TRBV6-1	TRBJ1-5	ASKSDRDGIEH
TRBV5-6	TRBJ2-7	ASSFRTDALFVQY
TRBV30	TRBJ1-6	AWSEGIQGSPLH
TRBV5-8	TRBJ2-4	ASSPLQASKNIQY
TRBV5-1	TRBJ2-3	ASSAGTSIDTQY
TRBV20-1	TRBJ2-7	SARPARLSYEQY
TRBV20-1	TRBJ1-5	SARGTVDQPQH
TRBV7-9	TRBJ2-1	ASSRTRVSYNEQF
TRBV5-1	TRBJ2-7	ASSLSLAGAGSYEQY
TRBV19	TRBJ1-5	ASIPSGFQTNQPQH
TRBV24-1	TRBJ1-2	ATSDRDTEGYT
TRBV5-8	TRBJ2-3	ASSPEADTQY
TRBV6-5	TRBJ1-4	ASRDSGGEKLF
TRBV9	TRBJ1-2	ASSAGSRGGGYT
TRBV6-1	TRBJ1-2	ASSGGQGEGYT
TRBV6-1	TRBJ2-4	ASSPRDRGGPKNIQY
TRBV19	TRBJ1-5	ASSIPYRERSNQPQH
TRBV5-1	TRBJ2-5	ASSLTGASGGSETQY
TRBV7-9	TRBJ2-5	ASKGQETQY
TRBV7-2	TRBJ2-1	ASSLVASTYNEQF
TRBV7-6	TRBJ2-3	ASSSNRAWDTDTQY
TRBV15	TRBJ1-6	ATSSPGGRNIGSPLH
TRBV30	TRBJ2-5	AWELGQETQY